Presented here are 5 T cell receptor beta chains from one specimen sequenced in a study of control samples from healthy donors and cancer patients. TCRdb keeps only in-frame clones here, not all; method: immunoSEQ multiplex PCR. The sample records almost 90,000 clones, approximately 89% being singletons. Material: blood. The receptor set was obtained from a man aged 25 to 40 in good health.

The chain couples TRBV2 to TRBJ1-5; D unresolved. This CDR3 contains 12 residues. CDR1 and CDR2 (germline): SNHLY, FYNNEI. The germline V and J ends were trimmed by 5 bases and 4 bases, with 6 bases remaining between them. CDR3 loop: CASSRVNQPQHF. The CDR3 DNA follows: TGTGCCAGCAGTCGAGTAAATCAGCCCCAGCATTTT. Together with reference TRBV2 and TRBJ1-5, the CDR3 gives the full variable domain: EPEVTQTPSHQVTQMGQEVILRCVPISNHLYFYWYRQILGQKVEFLVSFYNNEISEKSEIFDDQFSVERPDGSNFTLKIRSTKLEDSAMYFCASSRVNQPQHFGDGTRLSIL.

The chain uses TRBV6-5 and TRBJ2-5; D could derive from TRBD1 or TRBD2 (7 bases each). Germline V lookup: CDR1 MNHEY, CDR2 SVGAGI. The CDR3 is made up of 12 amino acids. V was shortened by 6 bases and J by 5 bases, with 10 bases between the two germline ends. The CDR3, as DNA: TGTGCCAGCAGCAGGGGGGGGGAGACCCAGTACTTC. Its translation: CASSRGGETQYF.

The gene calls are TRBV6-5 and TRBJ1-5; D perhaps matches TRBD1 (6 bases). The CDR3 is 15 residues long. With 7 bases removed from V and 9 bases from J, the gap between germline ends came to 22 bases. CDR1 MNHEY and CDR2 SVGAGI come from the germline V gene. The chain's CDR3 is CASKLIRQVLGPQHF. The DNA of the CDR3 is TGTGCCAGCAAGCTTATCCGACAGGTCCTCGGGCCCCAGCATTTT.

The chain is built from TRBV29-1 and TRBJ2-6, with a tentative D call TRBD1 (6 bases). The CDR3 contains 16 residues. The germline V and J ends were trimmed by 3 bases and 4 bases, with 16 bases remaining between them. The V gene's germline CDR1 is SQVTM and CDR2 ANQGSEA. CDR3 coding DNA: TGCAGCGTTGACCCCGGAACAGGGACAGGGGCCAACGTCCTGACTTTC. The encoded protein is CSVDPGTGTGANVLTF.

The CDR3 loop reads CASSLSAAKLEAFF. The DNA of the CDR3 is TGTGCCAGCAGTTTATCGGCGGCGAAACTTGAAGCTTTCTTT. J is TRBJ1-1 and V is TRBV27; D not resolved. The length of the CDR3 is 14 residues. Germline-derived CDR1 and CDR2 are MNHEY and SMNVEV (reference sequence). Trimming shortened V by 0 bases and J by 7 bases, and 12 bases separated the two germline ends.